A selection of T cell receptor beta chains follows, all from one sample in a study of blood T cells in healthy people across ages. TCRdb ran MiXCR on the 5' RACE reads and lists one entry per CDR3 protein. Of about 570,000 distinct CDR3 sequences in the sample, roughly a quarter were seen once. The sequenced sample consisted of blood. The source is a woman in her sixties or seventies in good health. Each CDR3 is given with its conserved first and last residue. The D gene is left open where the match is weak. Clone sizes are given selectively: once, few, many, or a class where the clone is expanded.

few,TRBJ1-1,NA,TRBV12-3/TRBV12-4,CASRGFTEAFF,TGTGCCAGCAGGGGTTTCACTGAAGCTTTCTTT
NA,TRBJ2-7,NA,TRBV7-2,CASSLGQANYEQYF,TGTGCCAGCAGCTTAGGACAGGCTAACTACGAGCAGTACTTC
few,TRBJ1-2,NA,TRBV7-9,CASSPIQGGATGYTF,TGTGCCAGCAGCCCTATACAGGGAGGGGCAACGGGCTACACCTTC
few,TRBJ2-1,NA,TRBV7-2,CASSQRNEQFF,TGTGCCAGCAGCCAAAGGAATGAGCAGTTCTTC
NA,TRBJ1-2,NA,TRBV29-1,CSVNWNTF,TGCAGCGTTAACTGGAACACCTTC
NA,TRBJ2-1,TRBD1,TRBV29-1,CSVVKPGQEQFF,TGCAGCGTTGTGAAGCCGGGACAGGAGCAGTTCTTC
few,TRBJ2-1,TRBD2,TRBV2,CASRPRTSGSYNEQFF,TGTGCCAGCAGACCCCGGACTAGCGGGAGCTACAATGAGCAGTTCTTC
few,TRBJ2-3,NA,TRBV20-1,CSARGYSMTDTQYF,TGCAGTGCTAGAGGATACTCAATGACAGATACGCAGTATTTT
NA,TRBJ1-1,NA,TRBV12-3/TRBV12-4,CASSLSVIF,TGTGCCAGCAGTTTATCAGTTATCTTT
few,TRBJ2-1,TRBD2,TRBV3-1,CASSQDQPSGISSLYNEQFF,TGTGCCAGCAGCCAAGATCAACCTAGCGGCATCTCCTCCCTCTACAATGAGCAGTTCTTC
many,TRBJ2-1,NA,TRBV7-9,CASSLEYSYNEQFF,TGTGCCAGCAGCTTAGAATACTCCTACAATGAGCAGTTCTTC
NA,TRBJ2-7,NA,TRBV20-1,CSATSTNSYEQYF,TGCAGTGCTACCTCGACAAACTCTTACGAGCAGTACTTC
NA,TRBJ1-5,NA,TRBV6-1,CASIPGVSNQPQHF,TGTGCCAGCATCCCAGGGGTTAGCAATCAGCCCCAGCATTTT
few,TRBJ2-3,TRBD2,TRBV4-2,CASSQELAGTDTQYF,TGTGCCAGCAGCCAAGAACTAGCGGGCACAGATACGCAGTATTTT
NA,TRBJ2-3,NA,TRBV5-5,CASSLGGVGTSTDTQYF,TGTGCCAGCAGCTTGGGAGGAGTCGGGACCAGCACAGATACGCAGTATTTT
few,TRBJ1-1,NA,TRBV7-9,CASSFSTEAFF,TGTGCCAGCAGCTTCAGCACTGAAGCTTTCTTT
NA,TRBJ1-2,NA,TRBV6-5,CASSYSRTFGRDYGYTF,TGTGCCAGCAGTTACTCGAGAACTTTTGGGAGGGACTATGGCTACACCTTC
few,TRBJ2-1,NA,TRBV7-6,CASSGSRESYNEQFF,TGTGCCAGCAGCGGGAGCAGAGAGTCCTACAATGAGCAGTTCTTC
NA,TRBJ2-1,NA,TRBV7-9,CASSLANQNEQFF,TGTGCCAGCAGCTTAGCCAATCAAAATGAGCAGTTCTTC
few,TRBJ1-2,NA,TRBV6-1,CASSESGTGDGYTF,TGTGCCAGCAGTGAGTCTGGGACCGGCGATGGCTACACCTTC
few,TRBJ2-5,TRBD2,TRBV20-1,CSAPRRAGSQETQYF,TGCAGTGCTCCCAGGCGAGCGGGGAGTCAGGAGACCCAGTACTTC
NA,TRBJ2-1,TRBD1,TRBV11-3,CASSLFGTGLPNEQFF,TGTGCCAGCAGCCTGTTCGGGACAGGGCTACCTAATGAGCAGTTCTTC
few,TRBJ2-5,NA,TRBV10-3,CAIRQGGGGETQYF,TGTGCCATCAGGCAGGGCGGGGGCGGAGAGACCCAGTACTTC
few,TRBJ2-5,TRBD2,TRBV7-2,CASSLGVSGGQETQYF,TGTGCCAGCAGCTTAGGTGTTAGCGGGGGGCAAGAGACCCAGTACTTC
few,TRBJ1-1,NA,TRBV11-1,CASSHKGGERQKNTEAFF,TGTGCCAGCAGCCATAAGGGTGGAGAGAGGCAGAAGAACACTGAAGCTTTCTTT
few,TRBJ1-5,NA,TRBV6-6,CASSYWGLIGSQHF,TGTGCCAGCAGTTATTGGGGACTTATCGGTTCCCAGCATTTT
few,TRBJ2-1,NA,TRBV4-1,CASSHPWGSSGSNEQFF,TGCGCCAGCAGCCACCCTTGGGGCTCCTCGGGGAGCAATGAGCAGTTCTTC
NA,TRBJ2-6,NA,TRBV7-3,CASSSHAGAVGANVLTF,TGTGCCAGCAGCTCTCATGCAGGGGCAGTGGGGGCCAACGTCCTGACTTTC
few,TRBJ1-4,TRBD1,TRBV18,CASSPRTGVEKLFF,TGTGCCAGCTCACCCAGGACAGGGGTTGAAAAACTGTTTTTT
few,TRBJ2-5,TRBD2,TRBV5-6,CASSADLAASYQETQYF,TGTGCCAGCAGCGCAGACCTAGCGGCCTCGTACCAAGAGACCCAGTACTTC
NA,TRBJ2-4,TRBD1,TRBV20-1,CSARDRRLTGGIGNIQYF,TGCAGTGCTAGAGATCGAAGACTGACAGGGGGGATCGGAAACATTCAGTACTTC
NA,TRBJ2-4,NA,TRBV20-1,CSAPDKGTIQYF,TGCAGTGCTCCAGACAAGGGGACCATTCAGTACTTC
NA,TRBJ2-5,TRBD1,TRBV20-1,CSARQGLERETQYF,TGCAGTGCGAGACAGGGTTTGGAGAGAGAGACCCAGTACTTC
few,TRBJ2-3,NA,TRBV5-4,CASSLGPGLSKDTQYF,TGTGCCAGCAGTTTGGGTCCCGGTTTAAGTAAAGATACGCAGTATTTT
few,TRBJ2-3,TRBD1,TRBV7-9,CASSSQGLYTDTQYF,TGTGCCAGCAGCTCACAGGGGCTATACACAGATACGCAGTATTTT
few,TRBJ2-5,TRBD1,TRBV20-1,CSATEGARTQYF,TGCAGTGCAACAGAGGGGGCCCGGACCCAGTACTTC
NA,TRBJ2-5,NA,TRBV20-1,CSAEGGKETQYF,TGCAGTGCCGAAGGGGGAAAAGAGACCCAGTACTTC
once,TRBJ1-1,NA,TRBV6-5,CASSYAGIAEAFF,TGTGCCAGCAGTTACGCTGGGATCGCTGAAGCTTTCTTT
NA,TRBJ2-7,NA,TRBV7-2,CASSPRFKSEQYF,TGTGCCAGCAGCCCGAGATTCAAGAGTGAGCAGTACTTC
few,TRBJ2-5,NA,TRBV20-1,CSASKLIQETQYF,TGCAGTGCTAGTAAGCTGATCCAAGAGACCCAGTACTTC
NA,TRBJ1-1,NA,TRBV12-3/TRBV12-4,CASHTGIEAFF,TGTGCCAGCCATACAGGGATTGAAGCTTTCTTT
NA,TRBJ2-7,TRBD1,TRBV12-3/TRBV12-4,CASSSGTVGYEQYF,TGTGCCAGCAGTTCCGGGACAGTCGGCTACGAGCAGTACTTC
few,TRBJ2-1,NA,TRBV20-1,CSAPSPRTVEGLFF,TGCAGTGCTCCCTCTCCTAGGACCGTCGAGGGGCTGTTCTTC
few,TRBJ2-5,TRBD1,TRBV6-5,CASSPRGQLETQYF,TGTGCCAGCAGCCCCAGGGGACAGTTGGAGACCCAGTACTTC
NA,TRBJ1-6,TRBD1,TRBV7-2,CASSSRTGLVGLHF,TGTGCCAGCAGCTCCCGGACAGGTCTCGTCGGCCTCCACTTT
NA,TRBJ2-3,NA,TRBV4-3,CASSQGPGRPSRSTDTQYF,TGCGCCAGCAGCCAAGGGCCGGGACGACCTTCCCGCTCCACAGATACGCAGTATTTT
NA,TRBJ2-3,NA,TRBV7-2,CASSSRVPPTDTLYF,TGTGCCAGCAGCTCCCGGGTCCCCCCCACAGATACGCTGTATTTT
NA,TRBJ2-4,TRBD1,TRBV5-1,CASSSDREADIQYF,TGCGCCAGCAGTTCGGACAGGGAGGCTGACATTCAGTACTTC
once,TRBJ1-6,NA,TRBV3-1,CASSQESIGTGYNSPLHF,TGTGCCAGCAGCCAAGAATCAATCGGTACAGGCTATAATTCACCCCTCCACTTT
NA,TRBJ2-7,NA,TRBV11-3,CASSLAGRHEQYF,TGTGCCAGCAGCTTAGCCGGTAGGCACGAGCAGTACTTC
NA,TRBJ2-2,TRBD2,TRBV11-2,CASSTAGGPKNIQYLGAGELFF,TGTGCCAGCAGCACCGCGGGGGGGCCCAAAAACATTCAGTACCTCGGCGCCGGGGAGCTGTTTTTT
NA,TRBJ2-1,TRBD2,TRBV29-1,CSAKGTSGIVQFF,TGCAGCGCCAAGGGGACTAGCGGGATAGTACAGTTCTTC